The clone carrying this TCR beta chain has more than one count but fewer than ten. Its antigen is not identified. This may arise from a read error, as a much more abundant clone is one base away. Germline V gene lookup returns CDR1 SGHDN and CDR2 FVKESK. There are 15 residues in the CDR3. Sample-barcoded 5' priming and a J-beta primer mix drove a second PCR of about 7 to 11 cycles. CDR3-containing paired-end reads numbered at least 3 million in each sample. Each CDR3 protein is one row after TCRdb ran MiXCR on the 5' RACE reads. Here the sample spans 800,000 or so distinct CDR3 sequences, about 45% being singletons. The data derive from a study of blood T cells in healthy people across ages. Study-wide findings and caveats: Researchers report that TCR beta diversity correlated strongly with naive T cell percentage.

This receptor was obtained from a man at least 80 years old in good health. This sequence joins TRBV14 and TRBJ2-1; perhaps TRBD2 as D (5 bases). The J call may be mistaken, given a closer DNA end match to TRBJ2-7. Material: blood. The CDR3 loop reads CASSHGKSSYNEQYF. The CDR3 DNA follows: TGTGCCAGCAGCCACGGGAAGAGCTCCTACAATGAGCAGTACTTC.